This entry describes one TCR beta chain. No antigen is known for it. This sample was included in a study of cytomegalovirus exposure and HLA in healthy donors. Overall study results and limits: One later analysis, an examination of the 120 validation repertoires, found that first-cohort TCR clusters tended to co-occur in them. The investigators catalogued 150 to 200 TCR beta chains as cytomegalovirus-associated. The study found most TCR sequences rare, yet found some public TCRs in many donors. Researchers reported that a few CMV-associated chains were confirmed in vitro as CMV antigen-specific.

The CDR3 sequence is 16 residues long. Between the trimmed V and J ends, which lost 8 bases and 5 bases, there was a span of 24 bases. Germline V gene lookup returns CDR1 MNHEY and CDR2 SMNVEV (reference sequence). The protocol was immunoSEQ multiplex PCR, while the TCRdb copy is restricted to in-frame clones and leaves out a portion. Of 240,000 or so clones in the sample, about 90% were seen once. The sequence derives from a woman younger than 45 in good health and CMV-seropositive. Sequencing was done on a sample of PBMCs. This chain joins TRBV27 and TRBJ2-5, with D perhaps TRBD2 (6 bases). CDR3 bases: TGTGCCAGCGCGCCGTCCGGGAGTGCAGGGAGGGAGACCCAGTACTTC. This sequence encodes CASAPSGSAGRETQYF.